This T cell receptor beta chain was recovered during a study of CD8 T cells in ankylosing spondylitis. TCRdb reprocessed the 5' RACE reads with MiXCR, giving one entry per CDR3 protein. The repertoire includes about 360,000 distinct CDR3 sequences, roughly 20% of them detected once, and around 13% sits in the top ten. Of note for this clonotype: Its antigen remains unknown.

Regarding the study as a whole: According to the report, clones linked to the disease were significantly enriched in matched synovial fluid samples taken from ankylosing spondylitis patients.

The sample comprised blood, either unsorted or a sorted T cell fraction (not recorded which). The TCR comes from a male donor with ankylosing spondylitis or in good health (not recorded which).

CDR3 sequence (DNA): TGTGCCAGCAGTGAGGAGACAGGGGCTAATTCACCCCTCCACTTT. Its translation is CASSEETGANSPLHF. The chain carries TRBV2 and TRBJ1-6; 8 positions agree with TRBD1. Losses at the gene ends were 3 bases for V and 6 bases for J; bases not matched to a gene: 4. Germline V gives CDR1 SNHLY, CDR2 FYNNEI. The CDR3 has 15 residues.